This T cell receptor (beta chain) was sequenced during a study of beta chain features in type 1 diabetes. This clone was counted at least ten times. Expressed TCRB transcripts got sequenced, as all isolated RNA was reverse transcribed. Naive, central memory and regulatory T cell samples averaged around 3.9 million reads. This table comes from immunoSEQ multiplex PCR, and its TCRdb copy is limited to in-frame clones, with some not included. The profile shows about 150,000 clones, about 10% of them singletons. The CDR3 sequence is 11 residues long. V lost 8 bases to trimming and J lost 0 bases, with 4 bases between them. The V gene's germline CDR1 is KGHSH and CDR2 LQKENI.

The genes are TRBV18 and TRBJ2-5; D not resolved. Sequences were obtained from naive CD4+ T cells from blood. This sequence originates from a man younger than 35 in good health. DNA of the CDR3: TGTGCCAGCCTGTACCAAGAGACCCAGTACTTC. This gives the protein CASLYQETQYF.